These 2 T cell receptor beta chains originate from one sample sequenced in a study of regulatory T cells in long-lasting Graves disease. Indicated time point: newly diagnosed GD, antithyroid drugs for less than 3 months. There was RNA extracted from PBMCs, and the TCR library was made from it. Construction of the TCR beta libraries employed iRepertoire HTBI primers in conjunction with Arm-PCR of CDR3 regions. TCRdb re-analysed the multiplex PCR reads in MiXCR, keeping a single row per CDR3 protein. The sample records about 430,000 distinct CDR3 sequences, 15% being singletons. The data also belong to a second study, concerning T cells in Graves' hyperthyroidism and ophthalmopathy.

The material was peripheral blood mononuclear cells (PBMCs), obtained at new diagnosis, from a patient treated with antithyroid drugs. These receptors all stem from a woman between 35 and 50 years old with Graves disease.

Turning to this clonotype: The junction differs from germline at one of its ends, possibly a read error. The chain has TRBV12-3 or TRBV12-4 and TRBJ2-4; D unresolved. The CDR3 is made up of 10 amino acids. CDR3 sequence (DNA): TGTGCCGGCAGTTCACGCACTCAGTACTTC. Its protein is CAGSSRTQYF.

V and J are TRBV28 and TRBJ1-4; 10 positions match TRBD1. V was clipped by 8 bases and J by 2 bases; unmatched bases: 11. Germline V gene data show CDR1 as MDHEN and CDR2 as SYDVKM. The CDR3 has 17 amino acids. The CDR3 nucleotides are TGTGCCAGCGGTTCGGGACAGGGGACATTCACTAATGAAAAACTGTTTTTT. Protein: CASGSGQGTFTNEKLFF.